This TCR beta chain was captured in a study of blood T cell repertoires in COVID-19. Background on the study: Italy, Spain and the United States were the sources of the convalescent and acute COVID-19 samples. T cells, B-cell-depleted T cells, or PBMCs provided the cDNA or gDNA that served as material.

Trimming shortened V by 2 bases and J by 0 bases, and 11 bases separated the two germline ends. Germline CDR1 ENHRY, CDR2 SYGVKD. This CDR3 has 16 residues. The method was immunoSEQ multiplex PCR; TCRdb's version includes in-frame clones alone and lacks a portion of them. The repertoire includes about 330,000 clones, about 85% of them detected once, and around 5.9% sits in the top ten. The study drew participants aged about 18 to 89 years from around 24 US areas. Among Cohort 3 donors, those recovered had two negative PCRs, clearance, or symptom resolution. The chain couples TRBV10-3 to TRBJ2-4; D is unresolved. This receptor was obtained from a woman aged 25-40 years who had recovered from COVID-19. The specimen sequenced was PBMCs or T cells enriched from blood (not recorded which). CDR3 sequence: CAISEAGSVAKNIQYF. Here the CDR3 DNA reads TGTGCCATCAGTGAGGCCGGGTCTGTAGCCAAAAACATTCAGTACTTC.